This entry is about one TCR beta chain. Cells designated naive CD8 were CD45RO-negative and were positively selected for CCR7, with terminally differentiated effector memory CD45RA+ cells excluded. These data come from a study of shared clonotypes between healthy human individuals. Some clones are missing from TCRdb's copy, which holds only in-frame ones; the method was immunoSEQ multiplex PCR. The sample lists more than 550,000 clones; approximately 90% were seen once. CDR3 length: 14 amino acids. Germline V CDR1 and CDR2: SEHNR, FQNEAQ (reference sequence). V gave up 7 bases and J gave up 3 bases; unmatched junction bases: 8.

Sample: naive CD8+ T cells sorted from blood. The origin of this receptor is a man aged 25 to 40 in good health. The V gene is TRBV7-9, the J gene TRBJ2-7, with TRBD2 matching 8 bases. CDR3 in amino acids: CASTSGGRIYEQYF. CDR3 bases: TGTGCCAGCACCTCAGGCGGGAGGATCTACGAGCAGTACTTC.